This is a list of T cell receptor beta chains from one sample in a study of blood T cells in healthy people across ages. TCRdb fed the 5' RACE reads into MiXCR, producing one record per CDR3 protein. There are 1,500,000 or so distinct CDR3 sequences in the sample; approximately 59% occur only once, and 6.7% lies in the top ten. The sequenced sample was blood. All receptors derive from a man in his late teens or twenties in good health. CDR3s include the opening cysteine and the closing phenylalanine or tryptophan. A D gene is named only where the DNA matches it firmly. Expanded clones are given a class, and other clones once, few, many or no size at all.

V gene	J gene	CDR3 length	clone size	D gene	CDR3 protein	CDR3 DNA
TRBV7-9	TRBJ1-1	18	few	-	CASSLGRLRGTMGTEAFF	TGTGCCAGCAGCTTAGGTCGTTTAAGAGGGACGATGGGGACTGAAGCTTTCTTT
TRBV6-6	TRBJ1-2	15	-	TRBD1	CASSPLGTESYGYTF	TGTGCCAGCAGCCCCTTAGGGACAGAATCCTATGGCTACACCTTC
TRBV20-1	TRBJ1-2	12	once	-	CSANTPNDGYTF	TGCAGTGCTAATACACCTAACGATGGCTACACCTTC
TRBV3-1	TRBJ2-5	15	-	-	CASSHTRGPQETQYF	TGTGCCAGCAGCCATACCAGGGGACCCCAAGAGACCCAGTACTTC
TRBV6-2/TRBV6-3	TRBJ2-1	17	few	TRBD2	CASSYAGGSARYNEQFF	TGTGCCAGCAGTTACGCCGGGGGGTCGGCCCGCTACAATGAGCAGTTCTTC
TRBV29-1	TRBJ2-1	14	few	TRBD2	CSVLTGTSGNEQFF	TGCAGCGTCCTAACCGGGACTAGCGGCAATGAGCAGTTCTTC
TRBV7-9	TRBJ2-1	18	once	TRBD1	CASSFPLPGTAFSNEQFF	TGTGCCAGCAGCTTCCCCCTCCCCGGGACAGCTTTTTCCAATGAGCAGTTCTTC
TRBV12-3/TRBV12-4	TRBJ2-1	15	-	TRBD2	CASSFGRGGLNEQFF	TGTGCCAGCAGTTTTGGGCGGGGGGGCCTCAATGAGCAGTTCTTC
TRBV12-3/TRBV12-4	TRBJ1-2	15	-	-	CASSLSGVPSYGYTF	TGTGCCAGCAGTCTTTCAGGGGTTCCTTCCTATGGCTACACCTTC
TRBV9	TRBJ2-1	15	-	-	CASSIRRDMINEQFF	TGTGCCAGCAGCATCCGGCGGGACATGATCAATGAGCAGTTCTTC
TRBV6-2/TRBV6-3	TRBJ1-5	16	once	TRBD1	CASSASQGANNQPRHF	TGTGCCAGCAGTGCATCGCAGGGGGCAAACAATCAGCCCCGGCATTTT
TRBV6-6	TRBJ2-1	14	-	-	CASRGTDPYKEQFF	TGTGCCAGCCGCGGGACAGATCCTTACAAGGAGCAGTTCTTC
TRBV6-5	TRBJ2-7	15	-	-	CASSYSKEITYEQYF	TGTGCCAGCAGTTACTCGAAGGAAATCACCTACGAGCAGTACTTC
TRBV12-3/TRBV12-4	TRBJ2-7	15	-	TRBD2	CASSSVLAESYEQYF	TGTGCCAGCAGTTCCGTGCTAGCGGAGTCCTACGAGCAGTACTTC
TRBV9	TRBJ1-1	16	-	TRBD1	CASSYYEGGGETEAFF	TGTGCCAGCAGCTACTACGAAGGAGGGGGCGAGACTGAAGCTTTCTTT
TRBV4-1	TRBJ2-7	19	-	TRBD2	CASSQEGLAGQSSYNEQYF	TGCGCCAGCAGCCAAGAAGGACTAGCGGGCCAGAGCTCCTACAATGAGCAGTACTTC
TRBV27	TRBJ2-7	13	-	TRBD1	CASRGQGVFEQYF	TGTGCCAGCAGGGGACAGGGGGTTTTCGAGCAGTACTTC
TRBV11-2	TRBJ1-2	15	-	-	CASSLSAGGADGYTF	TGTGCCAGCAGCTTAAGCGCCGGAGGGGCGGATGGCTACACCTTC
TRBV2	TRBJ2-5	13	-	-	CASSEGNRETQYF	TGTGCCAGCAGTGAAGGTAACCGAGAGACCCAGTACTTC
TRBV4-1	TRBJ2-2	13	-	-	CAGSLRGSGELFF	TGCGCCGGCAGCCTCAGGGGATCCGGGGAGCTGTTTTTT
TRBV20-1	TRBJ2-5	16	-	TRBD2	CSARVLSGGSGETQYF	TGCAGTGCTAGAGTTCTTAGCGGGGGGTCCGGGGAGACCCAGTACTTC
TRBV20-1	TRBJ2-1	14	-	TRBD1	CSALGTGEGDEQFF	TGCAGTGCTTTAGGGACAGGGGAAGGGGATGAGCAGTTCTTC
TRBV4-1	TRBJ2-3	16	-	-	CASSPRGARGSDTQYF	TGCGCCAGCAGCCCCCGAGGCGCTCGAGGGTCAGATACGCAGTATTTT
TRBV5-1	TRBJ2-5	15	few	TRBD1	CASSPPGQGDATQYF	TGCGCCAGCAGCCCTCCGGGACAGGGAGACGCGACCCAGTACTTC
TRBV2	TRBJ2-5	14	-	-	CASSQRGKIETQYF	TGTGCCAGCAGTCAGAGGGGGAAGATTGAGACCCAGTACTTC
TRBV7-9	TRBJ2-7	13	-	TRBD1	CASSGTGLGEQYF	TGTGCCAGCAGCGGGACAGGGTTAGGCGAGCAGTACTTC
TRBV27	TRBJ2-7	13	-	-	CASRRDAGYEQYF	TGTGCCAGCAGGAGGGACGCGGGCTACGAGCAGTACTTC
TRBV7-2	TRBJ2-5	16	-	TRBD2	CASSLEAGVHQETQYF	TGTGCCAGCAGCCTCGAGGCGGGAGTGCACCAAGAGACCCAGTACTTC
TRBV2	TRBJ2-5	11	-	-	CASLQMGEQYF	TGTGCCAGCCTACAGATGGGGGAGCAGTACTTC
TRBV4-2	TRBJ2-5	15	few	-	CASSLTTGMEETQYF	TGTGCCAGCAGCCTGACCACAGGGATGGAAGAGACCCAGTACTTC
TRBV4-1	TRBJ2-3	15	few	TRBD2	CASSQLREGEHTQYF	TGCGCCAGCAGCCAATTGCGGGAGGGCGAGCATACGCAGTATTTT
TRBV20-1	TRBJ2-7	12	few	-	CSASSGLYEQYF	TGCAGTGCTAGCAGCGGTCTCTACGAGCAGTACTTC
TRBV2	TRBJ2-5	13	-	-	CARASGTGETQYF	TGTGCCAGAGCTAGCGGGACAGGGGAGACCCAGTACTTC
TRBV7-2	TRBJ2-5	18	-	TRBD2	CASSYRTRTSGGQETQYF	TGTGCCAGCAGCTATCGAACTAGGACTAGCGGGGGACAAGAGACCCAGTACTTC
TRBV5-1	TRBJ2-1	15	-	-	CASRLGSASYNEQFF	TGCGCCAGCCGCCTGGGTAGCGCTTCCTACAATGAGCAGTTCTTC
TRBV6-6	TRBJ1-5	12	few	-	CASSYQGQPQHF	TGTGCCAGCAGTTATCAGGGTCAGCCCCAGCATTTT
TRBV6-5	TRBJ2-7	13	-	-	CATQVGFSYEQYF	TGTGCCACCCAGGTGGGCTTTTCCTACGAGCAGTACTTC
TRBV7-9	TRBJ2-5	11	-	TRBD1	CASSPGTGKYF	TGTGCCAGCAGCCCTGGGACAGGGAAGTACTTC
TRBV7-2	TRBJ1-2	12	-	-	CAGGRGNYGYTF	TGTGCCGGCGGTAGGGGTAACTATGGCTACACCTTC
TRBV24-1	TRBJ2-3	15	-	-	CATSDNKVTSRRQYF	TGTGCCACCAGTGATAATAAAGTCACTTCGCGTCGCCAGTATTTT
TRBV7-2	TRBJ1-1	15	few	-	CASSPRADRNTEAFF	TGTGCCAGCAGCCCCAGGGCGGACAGGAACACTGAAGCTTTCTTT
TRBV2	TRBJ2-5	16	-	TRBD2	CASSESIAGYLETQYF	TGTGCCAGCAGTGAGTCAATAGCGGGGTACCTAGAGACCCAGTACTTC
TRBV3-1	TRBJ2-7	14	-	-	CASSQDVGQREQYF	TGTGCCAGCAGCCAAGATGTCGGACAGAGGGAGCAGTACTTC
TRBV20-1	TRBJ2-7	12	-	-	CSATDKRYEQYF	TGCAGTGCAACCGACAAGCGCTACGAGCAGTACTTC
TRBV6-2/TRBV6-3	TRBJ2-3	16	-	-	CASSYGSGPGTDTQYF	TGTGCCAGCAGTTACGGATCAGGTCCTGGCACAGATACGCAGTATTTT
TRBV29-1	TRBJ1-2	12	few	-	CSGQGEIYGYTF	TGCAGTGGGCAGGGTGAAATCTATGGCTACACCTTC
TRBV6-1	TRBJ2-5	12	-	-	CAKGLNRETQYF	TGTGCCAAAGGACTCAATCGAGAGACCCAGTACTTC
TRBV5-1	TRBJ2-1	14	-	-	CASRPGRTYNEQFF	TGCGCCAGCAGGCCGGGACGAACCTACAATGAGCAGTTCTTC
TRBV6-2/TRBV6-3	TRBJ2-6	15	many	-	CASSYSSSGANVLTF	TGTGCCAGCAGTTACTCTTCCTCTGGGGCCAACGTCCTGACTTTC
TRBV20-1	TRBJ2-7	17	few	TRBD2	CSAIPGLAGGFSYEQYF	TGCAGTGCTATCCCGGGCCTAGCGGGAGGGTTTTCCTACGAGCAGTACTTC
TRBV6-6	TRBJ2-5	15	-	TRBD1	CASSPGQGLGETQYF	TGTGCCAGCAGCCCTGGACAGGGCCTGGGAGAGACCCAGTACTTC
TRBV20-1	TRBJ1-4	13	-	-	CSASFRGGEKLFF	TGCAGTGCTTCCTTCAGGGGTGGTGAAAAACTGTTTTTT
TRBV20-1	TRBJ2-7	12	-	-	CSAIRDAETRYF	TGCAGTGCTATCCGGGACGCGGAGACCCGGTACTTC
TRBV10-3	TRBJ2-5	14	-	-	CAISEAPSQETQYF	TGTGCCATCAGTGAGGCCCCCAGTCAAGAGACCCAGTACTTC
TRBV7-2	TRBJ2-3	12	-	-	CASSKDTDTQYF	TGTGCCAGCAGCAAAGACACAGATACGCAGTATTTT
TRBV6-6	TRBJ1-4	17	-	-	CASSWIPPGQLNEKLFF	TGTGCCAGCAGTTGGATCCCGCCAGGACAGTTAAATGAAAAACTGTTTTTT
TRBV2	TRBJ1-4	14	-	-	CASTLGATNEKLFF	TGTGCCAGCACCCTAGGGGCAACTAATGAAAAACTGTTTTTT
TRBV20-1	TRBJ2-1	11	-	TRBD1	CSATTGGGEFF	TGCAGTGCGACGACAGGGGGCGGGGAGTTCTTC
TRBV6-6	TRBJ2-6	16	-	-	CASSPPQGSGANVLTF	TGTGCCAGCAGCCCCCCTCAGGGGTCCGGGGCCAACGTCCTGACTTTC
TRBV2	TRBJ2-7	15	-	TRBD2	CASRGTSGSNDEQYF	TGTGCCAGCAGAGGGACTAGCGGGAGTAACGACGAGCAGTACTTC